This T cell receptor (beta chain) is from a study of cytomegalovirus exposure and HLA in healthy donors. V shed 0 bases, J shed 2 bases, and the junction held 4 bases outside the gene matches. The CDR3 consists of 16 residues. Germline CDR1 and CDR2: SGHNT and YYREEE (reference sequence). 60 Vbeta and 13 Jbeta primers were used in PCR. Profiled with immunoSEQ multiplex PCR; TCRdb holds only in-frame clones, not every one. The repertoire holds approximately 180,000 clones, around four fifths seen once, with approximately 1.5% in the top ten. Study-wide findings and caveats: Most likely, a cluster of highly shared sequence variants arose as a sequencing artifact. Cytomegalovirus-associated TCR beta chains were listed, numbering 164.

Comment on this clone: Its target is unknown.

The sequence was collected from a woman aged 30 to 39 in good health and CMV-seropositive. The specimen was PBMCs. V is TRBV5-4 and J is TRBJ2-1; 8 bases fit TRBD2. The CDR3 sequence is CASSLETSETYNEQFF. The DNA of the CDR3 is TGTGCCAGCAGCTTGGAGACTAGCGAAACCTACAATGAGCAGTTCTTC.